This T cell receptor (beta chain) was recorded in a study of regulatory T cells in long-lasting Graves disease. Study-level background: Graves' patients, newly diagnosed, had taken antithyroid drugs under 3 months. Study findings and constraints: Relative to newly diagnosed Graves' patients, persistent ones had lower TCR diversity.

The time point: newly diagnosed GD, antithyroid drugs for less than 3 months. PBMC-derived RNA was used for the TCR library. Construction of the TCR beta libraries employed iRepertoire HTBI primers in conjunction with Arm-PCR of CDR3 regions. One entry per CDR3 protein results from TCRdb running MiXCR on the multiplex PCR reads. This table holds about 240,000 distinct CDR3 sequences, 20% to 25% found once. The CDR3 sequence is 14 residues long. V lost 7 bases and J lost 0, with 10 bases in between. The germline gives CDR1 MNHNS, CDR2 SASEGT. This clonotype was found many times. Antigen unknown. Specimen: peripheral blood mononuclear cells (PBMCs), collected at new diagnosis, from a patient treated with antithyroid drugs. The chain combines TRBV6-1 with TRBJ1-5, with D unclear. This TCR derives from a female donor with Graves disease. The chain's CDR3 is CASNFRYSNQPQHF. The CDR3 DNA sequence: TGTGCCAGCAATTTCCGTTATAGCAATCAGCCCCAGCATTTT.